Below are 8 T cell receptor beta chains sequenced from a single sample in a study of long-term antiretroviral therapy in people with HIV. Researchers ran immunoSEQ v3.0 at survey level. Assay used: immunoSEQ multiplex PCR; TCRdb lists only in-frame clones, some missing. Among some 15,000 clones, 84% were seen once, and the ten largest hold around 7.2%. Source: unsorted PBMCs, taken 0.4 years after starting antiretroviral therapy. These receptors all stem from a man younger than 40 with HIV.

The CDR3 loop reads CASSGPTELTDTQYF. CDR3 nucleotides: TGTGCCAGCAGTGGCCCGACAGAGCTCACAGATACGCAGTATTTT. The chain is built from TRBV28 and TRBJ2-3, with D perhaps TRBD1 (5 bases). The CDR3 runs to 15 residues. V was shortened by 5 bases and J by 2 bases, with 14 bases between the two germline ends. Germline loops: CDR1 MDHEN, CDR2 SYDVKM.

V usage is TRBV7-9 and J usage is TRBJ2-3, with D maybe TRBD2 (6 bases). CDR1 is SEHNR, CDR2 FQNEAQ, per germline (reference sequence). This CDR3 contains 15 residues. With 5 bases removed from V and 6 bases from J, the gap between germline ends came to 18 bases. In DNA form, the CDR3 reads TGTGCCAGCAGCCTGAAGACTAGTGGATCGGATACGCAGTATTTT. This translates into CASSLKTSGSDTQYF.

This chain uses TRBV12-5 with TRBJ2-5; 12 positions match TRBD2. Germline V gene data show CDR1 as LGHNT and CDR2 as FRNRAP. V shed 6 bases and J 2 bases; nucleotides not matched to a gene: 13. The CDR3 totals 18 residues. CDR3 amino acids: CASGPTSGSGGVQETQYF. The CDR3 nucleotides are TGTGCTAGTGGCCCGACTAGCGGGAGTGGGGGGGTTCAAGAGACCCAGTACTTC.

The chain recombines TRBV29-1 with TRBJ1-4; 8 nucleotides agree with TRBD1. Germline CDR1 reads SQVTM; CDR2 reads ANQGSEA. The trim removed 4 bases at V and 5 bases at J, leaving 3 bases unmatched. The CDR3 totals 13 residues. The DNA for the CDR3 is TGCAGCGTTGTCAGGGACAGGAATGAAAAACTGTTTTTT. Protein sequence: CSVVRDRNEKLFF.

The table lists this clone with a few counts. The CDR3 loop reads CASGDREPTYGYTF. In DNA, the CDR3 is TGTGCCAGTGGGGACAGGGAACCTACCTATGGCTACACCTTC. The chain combines TRBV19 with TRBJ1-2; 9 bases agree with TRBD1. Unmatched junction bases numbered 8, after V lost 8 bases and J lost 4 bases. CDR1 is LNHDA and CDR2 is SQIVND in the germline V gene (reference sequence). This CDR3 is 14 amino acids long.

This chain connects TRBV2 to TRBJ2-7; TRBD2 might be the D (6 bases). V lost 5 bases to trimming and J lost 3 bases, with 17 bases between them. Germline assignment: CDR1 SNHLY and CDR2 FYNNEI. The CDR3 has 15 residues. This chain's CDR3 is CASSKLRREGYEQYF. In DNA form, the CDR3 reads TGTGCCAGCAGTAAGCTGAGGCGGGAAGGCTACGAGCAGTACTTC.

This chain uses TRBV28 with TRBJ2-7; D perhaps matches TRBD1 (6 bases). The CDR3 has 15 amino acids. The V gene lost 3 bases and the J gene lost 6 bases, with 18 bases spanning the gap. Germline V lookup: CDR1 MDHEN, CDR2 SYDVKM. CDR3 DNA sequence: TGTGCCAGCAGTTTTGGGCAGGGGCGAAATCCCGAGCAGTACTTC. Amino acid sequence: CASSFGQGRNPEQYF. Full variable domain (rest looked up from reference TRBV28 and TRBJ2-7): DVKVTQSSRYLVKRTGEKVFLECVQDMDHENMFWYRQDPGLGLRLIYFSYDVKMKEKGDIPEGYSVSREKKERFSLILESASTNQTSMYLCASSFGQGRNPEQYFGPGTRLTVT.

The V and J genes are TRBV7-9 and TRBJ2-3; TRBD1 agrees at 10 bases. Germline V lookup: CDR1 SEHNR, CDR2 FQNEAQ (reference sequence). This CDR3 is 16 amino acids long. The V gene end was trimmed by 6 bases and the J gene end by 3 bases; junction bases not matched to a gene: 9. For the CDR3, the DNA is TGTGCCAGCAGTCATCACGGGACAGGGGATACAGATACGCAGTATTTT. Translation gives CASSHHGTGDTDTQYF. Full variable domain (missing parts from reference TRBV7-9 and TRBJ2-3): DTGVSQNPRHKITKRGQNVTFRCDPISEHNRLYWYRQTLGQGPEFLTYFQNEAQLEKSRLLSDRFSAERPKGSFSTLEIQRTEQGDSAMYLCASSHHGTGDTDTQYFGPGTRLTVL.